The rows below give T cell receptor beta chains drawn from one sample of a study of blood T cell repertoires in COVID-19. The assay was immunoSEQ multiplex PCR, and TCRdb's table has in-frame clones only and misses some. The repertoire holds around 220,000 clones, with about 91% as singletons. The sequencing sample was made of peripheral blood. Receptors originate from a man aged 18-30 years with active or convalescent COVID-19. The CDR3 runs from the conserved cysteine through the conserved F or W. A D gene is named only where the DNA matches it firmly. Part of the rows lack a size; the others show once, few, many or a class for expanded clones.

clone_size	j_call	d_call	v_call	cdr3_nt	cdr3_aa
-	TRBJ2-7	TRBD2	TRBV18	TGTGCCAGCTCACCTCCCGGGACTAGCGGGAGCTACGAGCAGTACTTC	CASSPPGTSGSYEQYF
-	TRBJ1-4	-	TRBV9	TGTGCCAGCAGCGTGGGTCCCCCGACGCAGGATGGTGGGAAACTGTTTTTT	CASSVGPPTQDGGKLFF
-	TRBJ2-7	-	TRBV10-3	TGTGCCATCAGTGAGTCGGAACAGGGCTCCTACGAGCAGTACTTC	CAISESEQGSYEQYF
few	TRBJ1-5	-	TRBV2	TGTGCCAGCAGTGTCGGAGGGCCCCCGAATCAGCCCCAGCATTTT	CASSVGGPPNQPQHF
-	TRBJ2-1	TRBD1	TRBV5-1	TGCGCCAGCAGCACTGGACAGGCCACCTTCGGGGAGCAGTTCTTC	CASSTGQATFGEQFF
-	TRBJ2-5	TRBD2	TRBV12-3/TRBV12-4	TGTGCCAGCAGTTGGACGGGGGGAGAGACCCAGTACTTC	CASSWTGGETQYF
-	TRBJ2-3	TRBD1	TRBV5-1	TGCGCCAGCAGCTTGGTTACAGGGGGCCCCACAGATACGCAGTATTTT	CASSLVTGGPTDTQYF
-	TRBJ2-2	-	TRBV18	TGTGCCAGCTCACCATTTAGAGAGTTGGCCGGGGAGCTGTTTTTT	CASSPFRELAGELFF
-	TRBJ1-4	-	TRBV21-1	TGTGCCTCCGGGGCGGGGGCGACTAATGAAAAACTGTTTTTT	CASGAGATNEKLFF
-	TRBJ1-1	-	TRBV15	TGTGCCACCAGCAGAGATCAGCGCACTGAAGCTTTCTTT	CATSRDQRTEAFF
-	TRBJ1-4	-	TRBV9	TGTGCCAGCAGCGTAGGCTGGGCCACTTATAATGAAAAACTGTTTTTT	CASSVGWATYNEKLFF
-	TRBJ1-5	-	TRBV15	TGTGCCACCAGCAGTCGGACAGACAATCAGCCCCAGCATTTT	CATSSRTDNQPQHF
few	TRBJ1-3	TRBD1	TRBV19	TGTGCCACCAGGACCAGGGGGCCTGCTGGAAACACCATATATTTT	CATRTRGPAGNTIYF
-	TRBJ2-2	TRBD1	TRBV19	TGTGCCAGTAGTGGAGGGACAGGGCCCGGGGAGCTGTTTTTT	CASSGGTGPGELFF
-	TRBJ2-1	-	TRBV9	TGTGCCAGCAGCGTGGAACCGGGAGAAGCGCAGTTCTTC	CASSVEPGEAQFF
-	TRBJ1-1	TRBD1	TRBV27	TGTGCCAGCAAAACAGGGGGCACTGAAGCTTTCTTT	CASKTGGTEAFF
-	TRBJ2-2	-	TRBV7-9	TGTGCCAGCAGCCTACAGGGATTGGCCACCGGGGAGCTGTTTTTT	CASSLQGLATGELFF
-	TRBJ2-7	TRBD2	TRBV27	TGTGCCAGCACCCCCGGGGGCGCGGGTAGCGGGAGGCTTTCGTACGAGCAGTACTTC	CASTPGGAGSGRLSYEQYF
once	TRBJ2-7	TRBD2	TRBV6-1	TGTGCCAGCAGTGAACGGCTAGCGGGAGGCTACGAGCAGTACTTC	CASSERLAGGYEQYF
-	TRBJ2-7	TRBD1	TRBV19	TGTGCCAGTAGCTGGGACAGGGCCTACGAGCAGTACTTC	CASSWDRAYEQYF
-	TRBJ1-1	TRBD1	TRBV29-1	TGCAGCGTCGGGACAGGGCACAACACTGAAGCTTTCTTT	CSVGTGHNTEAFF
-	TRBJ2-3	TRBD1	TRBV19	TGTGCCAGTAGCGGACAGGGCCCCACAGATACGCAGTATTTT	CASSGQGPTDTQYF
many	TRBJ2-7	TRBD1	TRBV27	TGTGCCAGCAGTTCGTCCGGGACAGGGTTTAACGAGCAGTACTTC	CASSSSGTGFNEQYF
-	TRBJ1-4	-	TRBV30	TGTGCCTGGGCTAAACAGGGATCTCGGGAAAAACTGTTTTTT	CAWAKQGSREKLFF
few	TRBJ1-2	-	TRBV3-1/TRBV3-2	TGTGCCAGCAGCCAAGATCAAACAGATGGCTACACCTTC	CASSQDQTDGYTF
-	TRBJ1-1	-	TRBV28	TGTGCCAGCAGTTTAGGCGGGGGGCGCACTGAAGCTTTCTTT	CASSLGGGRTEAFF
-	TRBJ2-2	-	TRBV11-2	TGTGCCAGCAGCCAAGGACTATCGCAGACCGGGGAGCTGTTTTTT	CASSQGLSQTGELFF
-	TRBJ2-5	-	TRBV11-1	TGTGCCAGCAGCTTAGAGGGGGTCCAAGAGACCCAGTACTTC	CASSLEGVQETQYF
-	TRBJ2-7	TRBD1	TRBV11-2	TGTGCCAGCAGCCGAACGTGGGGGAAGGACAGGCTCGACGAGCAGTACTTC	CASSRTWGKDRLDEQYF
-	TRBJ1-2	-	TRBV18	TGTGCCAGCTCACCGAACAGGACGCCCAACTATGGCTACACCTTC	CASSPNRTPNYGYTF